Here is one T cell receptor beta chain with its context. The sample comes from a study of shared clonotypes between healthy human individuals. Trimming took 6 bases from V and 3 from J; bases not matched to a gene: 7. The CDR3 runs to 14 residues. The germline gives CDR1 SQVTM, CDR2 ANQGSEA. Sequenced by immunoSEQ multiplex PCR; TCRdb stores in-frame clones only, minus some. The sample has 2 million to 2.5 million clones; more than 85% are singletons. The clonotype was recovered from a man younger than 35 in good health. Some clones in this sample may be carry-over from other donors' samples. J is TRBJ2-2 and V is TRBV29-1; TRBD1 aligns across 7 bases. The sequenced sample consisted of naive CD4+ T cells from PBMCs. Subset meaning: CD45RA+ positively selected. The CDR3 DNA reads TGCAGCGTCGAAAGGGGACAGTACACCGGGGAGCTGTTTTTT. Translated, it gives CSVERGQYTGELFF.